Below are 22 T cell receptor beta chains sequenced from a single sample in a study of blood T cell repertoires in COVID-19. The table came from immunoSEQ multiplex PCR; TCRdb's copy has only in-frame clones and leaves some out. The data hold roughly 250,000 clones, with approximately 90% observed a single time. The sample consisted of peripheral blood. The receptor source for this set is a woman in her thirties or forties with acute or convalescent COVID-19.

The rearrangement uses TRBV6-6 and TRBJ1-2, with 9 bases matching TRBD1. The V and J ends lost 5 bases and 2 bases, in that order; junction bases with no gene match: 12. Germline V lookup: CDR1 MNHNY, CDR2 SVGAGI (reference sequence). The CDR3 extends over 17 amino acids. This chain's CDR3 is CASSPATGGFKNYGYTF. The CDR3 DNA reads as TGTGCCAGCAGTCCCGCGACAGGGGGTTTTAAGAACTATGGCTACACCTTC.

The rearrangement joins TRBV29-1 to TRBJ1-2; 9 bases align to TRBD1. With 1 base clipped from V and 1 base from J, the junction kept 7 bases outside the gene matches. Germline V gene sequence: CDR1 SQVTM, CDR2 ANQGSEA. The CDR3 contains 16 residues. In DNA form, the CDR3 reads TGCAGCGTTGAAGGCACAGAGACAGGGGGTAACTATGGCTACACCTTC. Amino acid sequence: CSVEGTETGGNYGYTF.

The chain links TRBV9 to TRBJ2-1; 14 nucleotides align to TRBD2. CDR3 size: 17 residues. V lost 0 bases and J lost 4; bases outside the gene matches: 3. The germline CDR1 and CDR2 sequences are SGDLS and YYNGEE. The CDR3 sequence: CASSVEGTSGGYNEQFF. The CDR3 nucleotides are TGTGCCAGCAGCGTAGAGGGGACTAGCGGGGGATACAATGAGCAGTTCTTC.

The J gene is TRBJ1-2, the V gene TRBV7-9; D possibly corresponds to TRBD1 (6 bases). Germline CDR1 is SEHNR and CDR2 is FQNEAQ (reference sequence). V was clipped by 2 bases and J by 8 bases, with 18 bases between them. The CDR3 is 15 amino acids. The CDR3 sequence is CASSLSNRASGGYTF. CDR3 nucleotide sequence: TGTGCCAGCAGCTTAAGTAACAGGGCGAGTGGCGGCTACACCTTC.

The chain uses TRBV19 and TRBJ1-1, with a weak D call TRBD1 (6 bases). The germline V and J ends were trimmed by 3 bases and 3 bases, with 11 bases remaining between them. CDR1 is LNHDA, CDR2 SQIVND, per germline (reference sequence). The CDR3 is 14 amino acids. In DNA, the CDR3 is TGTGCCAGTAGTATTGACAGGCGGCACACTGAAGCTTTCTTT. Amino acids: CASSIDRRHTEAFF.

The rearrangement uses TRBV3-1 (or the pseudogene TRBV3-2) and TRBJ2-1; no clear D. V was shortened by 4 bases and J by 5 bases, with 24 bases between the two germline ends. This CDR3 has 18 residues. Germline CDR1 reads LGHDT; CDR2 reads YNNKEL (reference sequence). The CDR3 here is CASSRSGPISIPDNEQFF. The CDR3 bases are TGTGCCAGCAGCCGCTCCGGTCCCATTTCCATTCCCGACAATGAGCAGTTCTTC.

The genes are TRBV30 and TRBJ2-5, with 9 bases lining up with TRBD2. With 4 bases clipped from V and 0 bases from J, the junction kept 6 bases outside the gene matches. CDR1 is GTSNPN, CDR2 SVGIG, per germline (reference sequence). The CDR3 runs to 15 residues. CDR3 sequence (DNA): TGTGCCTGGAAGAGACTAGCGGAGTACCAAGAGACCCAGTACTTC. Protein sequence: CAWKRLAEYQETQYF. The full variable domain, in which reference TRBV30 and TRBJ2-5 provide the parts outside the CDR3, is SQTIHQWPATLVQPVGSPLSLECTVEGTSNPNLYWYRQAAGRGLQLLFYSVGIGQISSEVPQNLSASRPQDRQFILSSKKLLLSDSGFYLCAWKRLAEYQETQYFGPGTRLLVL.

This clone was seen only a few times. The chain uses TRBV18 and TRBJ1-2; TRBD1 matches 9 bases. Trimming removed 4 bases from V and 5 bases from J; junction bases left unmatched: 2. Per the germline V gene, CDR1 is KGHSH and CDR2 is LQKENI. This CDR3 spans 13 amino acids. The CDR3 coding sequence is TGTGCCAGCTCACGAGGGACAGGGTATGGCTACACCTTC. This translates into CASSRGTGYGYTF.

The gene calls are TRBV5-1 and TRBJ1-3; D remains unclear. CDR1 and CDR2 (germline): SGHRS, YFSETQ. This CDR3 contains 15 residues. V was pared by 4 bases and J by 0 bases, with 11 bases between. The CDR3 DNA reads as TGCGCCAGCAGCCTGCCGGTTGGCTCTGGAAACACCATATATTTT. Protein sequence: CASSLPVGSGNTIYF.

The rearrangement uses TRBV6-5 and TRBJ1-1; a possible D gene is TRBD1 (5 bases). CDR3 length: 14 residues. The V gene lost 7 bases and the J gene lost 3 bases, with 15 bases spanning the gap. CDR1 and CDR2 (germline): MNHEY, SVGAGI. The CDR3 here is CASIRVAMDTEAFF. The CDR3 nucleotides read TGTGCCAGCATCAGGGTAGCCATGGACACTGAAGCTTTCTTT.

CDR3 coding DNA: TGTGCCAGCAGCCCCCCAGGGGCTAACTATGGCTACACCTTC. Its protein is CASSPPGANYGYTF. V and J are TRBV7-9 and TRBJ1-2, with D possibly matching TRBD1 (6 bases). V lost 5 bases and J lost 0, with 10 bases in between. CDR3 size: 14 residues. The V gene's germline CDR1 is SEHNR and CDR2 FQNEAQ (reference sequence). Looking up the rest from reference TRBV7-9 and TRBJ1-2 gives the full variable domain: DTGVSQNPRHKITKRGQNVTFRCDPISEHNRLYWYRQTLGQGPEFLTYFQNEAQLEKSRLLSDRFSAERPKGSFSTLEIQRTEQGDSAMYLCASSPPGANYGYTFGSGTRLTVV.

This sequence joins TRBV24-1 and TRBJ1-1, with D possibly TRBD1 on 5 matching bases. This CDR3 region has 12 residues. CDR1 KGHDR and CDR2 SFDVKD come from the germline V gene. The V and J ends lost 2 bases and 11 bases respectively, with 11 bases between them. The CDR3 DNA sequence: TGTGCCACCAGTGATTGGGCGGGGGAGGCTTTCTTT. Translated, it gives CATSDWAGEAFF.

The CDR3 bases are TGTGCCAGCAGTCACGACAGGGGGCTCGGGAATCAGCCCCAGCATTTT. The encoded protein is CASSHDRGLGNQPQHF. The chain recombines TRBV28 with TRBJ1-5, with 10 bases identical to TRBD1. J gave up 4 bases and V 5 bases, and 8 bases lay outside the gene matches. There are 16 residues in the CDR3. Germline V lookup: CDR1 MDHEN, CDR2 SYDVKM.

The J gene is TRBJ1-1, the V gene TRBV6-5; 7 positions match TRBD1. Germline assignment: CDR1 MNHEY and CDR2 SVGAGI. The CDR3 extends over 15 amino acids. The trim removed 8 bases at V and 2 bases at J, leaving 11 bases unmatched. CDR3 DNA: TGTGCCAGCGGACGCGGACAGGTGGCAAACACTGAAGCTTTCTTT. This encodes CASGRGQVANTEAFF.

The chain uses TRBV19 and TRBJ1-5; the match to TRBD1 covers 10 bases. CDR3 length equals 15 residues. CDR1 is LNHDA, CDR2 SQIVND, per germline (reference sequence). V shed 5 bases and J 3 bases; nucleotides not matched to a gene: 4. The CDR3 sequence is CASSPGQGINQPQHF. CDR3 in DNA: TGTGCCAGTAGTCCGGGACAGGGGATCAATCAGCCCCAGCATTTT.

Comment on this clone: Other DNA sequences in the sample encode the same CDR3. The chain has TRBV10-3 and TRBJ1-2; D unresolved. V lost 0 bases and J 4 bases, leaving 3 bases between the germline ends. The germline V gene has CDR1 ENHRY and CDR2 SYGVKD. There are 12 residues in the CDR3. CDR3 DNA sequence: TGTGCCATCAGTGAGTCTAGCTATGGCTACACCTTC. Translation gives CAISESSYGYTF.

J is TRBJ2-1 and V is TRBV10-3, with D perhaps TRBD2 (5 bases). The germline V and J ends were trimmed by 2 bases and 0 bases, with 11 bases remaining between them. The CDR3 has 16 amino acids. Germline V gene sequence: CDR1 ENHRY, CDR2 SYGVKD. The CDR3 region is CAISETDFSSYNEQFF. The DNA of the CDR3 is TGTGCCATCAGTGAGACGGACTTTAGCTCCTACAATGAGCAGTTCTTC.

The genes are TRBV2 and TRBJ1-2, with 10 bases lining up with TRBD1. V was pared by 7 bases and J by 6 bases, with 8 bases of the junction left unmatched. Germline V gives CDR1 SNHLY, CDR2 FYNNEI. This CDR3 region has 14 residues. The CDR3 region is CASISSGTGDGYTF. The DNA for the CDR3 is TGTGCCAGCATTAGTTCCGGGACAGGGGATGGCTACACCTTC.

The V call is TRBV2, the J call TRBJ1-2; D unresolved. Germline V gene lookup returns CDR1 SNHLY and CDR2 FYNNEI. This CDR3 region has 13 residues. V was pared by 7 bases and J by 2 bases, with 11 bases between. Here the CDR3 DNA reads TGTGCCAGCAAAGGAATCAGGAACTATGGCTACACCTTC. It yields the protein CASKGIRNYGYTF. Variable domain in full (rest from reference TRBV2 and TRBJ1-2): EPEVTQTPSHQVTQMGQEVILRCVPISNHLYFYWYRQILGQKVEFLVSFYNNEISEKSEIFDDQFSVERPDGSNFTLKIRSTKLEDSAMYFCASKGIRNYGYTFGSGTRLTVV.

This clone appeared a few times. This chain joins TRBV7-2 and TRBJ1-1; TRBD1 matches 8 bases. Germline loops: CDR1 SGHTA, CDR2 FQGNSA. The CDR3 runs to 16 residues. The V gene end was trimmed by 0 bases and the J gene end by 7 bases; junction bases not matched to a gene: 10. In DNA, the CDR3 is TGTGCCAGCAGCTTAGCGGGGCAGGGGGCATCCGGTGAAGCTTTCTTT. This codes for CASSLAGQGASGEAFF. Full variable domain (rest looked up from reference TRBV7-2 and TRBJ1-1): GAGVSQSPSNKVTEKGKDVELRCDPISGHTALYWYRQSLGQGLEFLIYFQGNSAPDKSGLPSDRFSAERTGGSVSTLTIQRTQQEDSAVYLCASSLAGQGASGEAFFGQGTRLTVV.

This chain uses TRBV6-5 with TRBJ2-3; no reliable D call. CDR3 size: 14 residues. The V gene lost 8 bases and the J gene lost 1 base, with 13 bases spanning the gap. Germline V CDR1 and CDR2: MNHEY, SVGAGI. CDR3 loop: CASRSLERTDTQYF. The CDR3 DNA reads TGTGCCAGCCGGTCCCTAGAGCGCACAGATACGCAGTATTTT.

V gene TRBV5-5 combines with J gene TRBJ2-1; maybe TRBD1 (6 bases). The germline CDR1 and CDR2 sequences are SGHKS and YYEKEE (reference sequence). The V gene lost 3 bases and the J gene lost 0 bases, with 19 bases spanning the gap. The CDR3 spans 18 residues. In nucleotides, the CDR3 is TGTGCCAGCAGCTCCTTCGAGTATGGACAGAGCTCCTACAATGAGCAGTTCTTC. Its protein is CASSSFEYGQSSYNEQFF.